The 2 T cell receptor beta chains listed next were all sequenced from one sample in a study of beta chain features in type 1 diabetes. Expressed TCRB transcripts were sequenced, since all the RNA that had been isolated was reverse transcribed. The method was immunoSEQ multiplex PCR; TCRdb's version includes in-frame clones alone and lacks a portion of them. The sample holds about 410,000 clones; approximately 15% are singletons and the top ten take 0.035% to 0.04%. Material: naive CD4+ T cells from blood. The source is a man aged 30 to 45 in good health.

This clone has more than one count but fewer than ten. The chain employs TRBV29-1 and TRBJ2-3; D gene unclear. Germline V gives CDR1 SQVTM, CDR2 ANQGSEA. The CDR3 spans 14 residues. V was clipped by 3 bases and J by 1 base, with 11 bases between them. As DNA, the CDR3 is TGCAGCGTTGATACTTTCTATGGCACAGATACGCAGTATTTT. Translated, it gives CSVDTFYGTDTQYF.

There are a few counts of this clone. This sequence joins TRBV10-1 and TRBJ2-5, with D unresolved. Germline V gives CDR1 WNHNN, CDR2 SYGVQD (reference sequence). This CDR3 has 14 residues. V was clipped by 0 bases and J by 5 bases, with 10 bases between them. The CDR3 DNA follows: TGCGCCAGCAGTGAGTCAAGAGGATGGGAGACCCAGTACTTC. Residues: CASSESRGWETQYF.